Each of the 20 T cell receptor delta chains below was sequenced from the same sample in a study of γδ T cells in repeated Plasmodium falciparum infection. Gammadelta T cells were flow-sorted from PBMC into Vgamma9/Vdelta2+ and Vdelta2-negative populations for bulk analysis. With CATT, TCRdb re-called clones from the multiplex PCR reads. The data contain 80,000 to 95,000 delta-chain clones, roughly 1.4% of them seen just once; the ten biggest clones take up around 8.5%. The sequencing input was gamma-delta T cells from blood. The receptors here all came from a pool of human donors (malaria-infected and uninfected, not separated).

With respect to this clone: The TCRdb protein comes from a much larger clone and disagrees with this DNA's translation at residue 12, likely due to a read error; the protein given here is derived from the DNA. The V gene corresponds to TRDV2; no J gene was called; the table's D call, TRDD3, has no DNA check behind it. The CDR3 loop spans 14 amino acids. The V gene's germline CDR1 is GEAIGNYY and CDR2 EKD. Written as DNA, the CDR3 is TGTGCCTGTGACGGGATTAGTGCCACCGATAAACGCATCTTT. Translating it yields CACDGISATDKRIF.

A word on this clone: Since a far larger clone is one base different, this is likely a read error. This rearrangement joins TRDV1 to TRDJ1, with D possibly being TRDD3 (6 bases). TCRdb records no J gene; here it was assigned by comparing the DNA to germline. This CDR3 is built from 14 residues. The germline CDR1 and CDR2 sequences are TSWWSYY and QGS. CDR3 in amino acids: CALGEHLLGDKLIF. The CDR3 nucleotides read TGTGCCCTTGGGGAGCACCTCCTGGGGGATAAACTCATCTTT.

This clone was picked up many times. The chain joins TRDV2 to TRDJ3; 12 bases are shared with TRDD3. Per the germline V gene, CDR1 is GEAIGNYY and CDR2 is EKD. V shed 0 bases, J shed 5 bases, and the junction held 13 bases outside the gene matches. CDR3 length equals 21 residues. This CDR3 is CACDTVKLTGGYIGDTRQMFF. DNA of the CDR3: TGTGCCTGTGACACCGTCAAACTGACTGGGGGATACATCGGGGACACCCGACAGATGTTTTTC.

This clone has a handful of counts. This DNA translates differently at residue 3 from the TCRdb protein, which is that of a much larger clone; a read error is likely, and the protein shown is the DNA's own translation. V is TRDV3 and J is TRDJ1; 8 nucleotides line up with TRDD3. The trim removed 4 bases at V and 4 bases at J, leaving 11 bases unmatched. Germline CDR1 reads TVYSNPD; CDR2 reads GDNSRS (reference sequence). The length of the CDR3 is 14 residues. CDR3 sequence (DNA): TGTGCCTATTTTAGGGGGATAAACATCGATAAACTCATCTTT. Protein product: CAYFRGINIDKLIF.

For this clone: TCRdb attributes to this sequence the protein of a much larger clone, which differs from the DNA translation at residue 7; a read error is likely, and the protein displayed is translated from the DNA. The V gene is TRDV1, the J gene TRDJ1; TRDD3 aligns across 9 bases. CDR1 and CDR2 from the germline V gene are TSWWSYY and QGS. The trim removed 1 base at V and 0 bases at J, leaving 39 bases unmatched. The CDR3 sequence is 28 residues long. The CDR3 protein is CALGERHYPTLLGGYTTIAVRYTDKLIF. Written as DNA, the CDR3 is TGTGCTCTTGGGGAACGTCACTACCCCACCTTACTGGGGGGATACACCACGATCGCCGTGCGGTACACCGATAAACTCATCTTT.

This clone has a handful of counts. V is TRDV1 and J is TRDJ1, with 9 bases matching TRDD3. The J gene, absent from TCRdb, was called here by matching the DNA to germline. Germline CDR1 TSWWSYY, CDR2 QGS. Germline trimming cut 7 bases from V and 8 bases from J; bases unmatched to any gene: 17. The CDR3 has 16 residues. The DNA for the CDR3 is TGTGCTCTTGTGACGGGGCCCTGGGGGATCGAACCCAAACTCATCTTT. Its protein product is CALVTGPWGIEPKLIF.

Comments on this clone: A read error likely explains this, since a far larger clone differs by one base. The same CDR3 can be traced to other DNA sequences in this sample. The chain has TRDV1 and TRDJ1; 7 bases line up with TRDD3. The J gene is not listed in TCRdb, so it was assigned here from a DNA match to germline. The CDR3 extends over 24 amino acids. The V segment lost 4 bases and the J segment 5 bases; nucleotides outside the gene matches: 37. Looked up from germline, CDR1 is TSWWSYY and CDR2 is QGS. The CDR3 DNA sequence: TGTGCTCTTGGGGTCCGTGGCCCCCCGGCCCTGAACTACTGGGGCCTTAAGGGGACTGATAAACTCATCTTT. Translated: CALGVRGPPALNYWGLKGTDKLIF.

Notes on this clone: A far larger clone lies a single base away; this is likely a read error. The same CDR3 also results from other DNA sequences found in this sample. This rearrangement joins TRDV2 to TRDJ1; possible D gene TRDD3, 6 bases. TCRdb supplies no J gene; here it was assigned by aligning the nucleotide sequence to germline. The germline V gene encodes CDR1 GEAIGNYY and CDR2 EKD. The CDR3 is 18 residues long. Trimming took 0 bases from V and 5 from J, leaving 24 bases between them. The CDR3 region is CACDTLSPRDTGTDKLIF. CDR3 nucleotide sequence: TGTGCCTGTGACACCCTTTCTCCAAGAGATACGGGGACAGATAAACTCATCTTT.

This clone has at least ten counts. The genes are TRDV1 and TRDJ1, with D uncertain. Trimming cost V 0 bases and J 0 bases, with 23 bases left between them. This CDR3 is built from 20 residues. Germline CDR1 TSWWSYY, CDR2 QGS. The CDR3: CALGELQFFLRAPYTDKLIF. The CDR3 DNA is TGTGCTCTTGGGGAACTACAATTTTTTCTTCGGGCTCCGTACACCGATAAACTCATCTTT.

This clone was observed a few times. A read error likely explains why the TCRdb protein, taken from a much larger clone, differs from this DNA's translation at residue 8; the protein shown is translated from the DNA. The V and J genes are TRDV3 and TRDJ1; D gene ambiguous. Germline V gene data show CDR1 as TVYSNPD and CDR2 as GDNSRS (reference sequence). Trimming cost V 4 bases and J 0 bases, with 18 bases left between them. The CDR3 contains 15 residues. The CDR3 is CASTTFIPYTDKLIF. DNA of the CDR3: TGTGCCTCGACGACGTTCATCCCGTACACCGATAAACTCATCTTT.

This clone was seen more than once but under ten times. TCRdb's protein for this DNA is that of a much larger clone and differs from the translation at residue 19, likely a read error; the protein shown is the DNA translation. The rearrangement links TRDV1 to TRDJ1; TRDD3 matches 7 bases. V lost 0 bases to trimming and J lost 3 bases; unmatched junction nucleotides: 31. Germline values: CDR1 TSWWSYY, CDR2 QGS. CDR3 size: 24 residues. CDR3 in amino acids: CALGELDFCQPKRGDILNADKLIF. CDR3 sequence (DNA): TGTGCTCTTGGGGAACTTGATTTCTGCCAACCTAAACGCGGGGATATATTGAACGCCGATAAACTCATCTTT.

This clone was counted at least ten times. CDR3 in amino acids: CACDILGDTRSFTDKLIF. DNA for the CDR3: TGTGCCTGTGATATACTGGGGGATACGAGAAGTTTCACCGATAAACTCATCTTT. V usage is TRDV2 and J usage is TRDJ1; 13 nucleotides agree with TRDD3. J lost 1 base, V lost 4 bases, and 11 bases had no gene match. This CDR3 region has 18 residues. Germline V gene data show CDR1 as GEAIGNYY and CDR2 as EKD.

Notes on this clone: This DNA's translation and the protein TCRdb lists, from a much larger clone, do not match at residue 5, likely due to a read error; the protein shown is translated from the DNA. The sample holds other DNA sequences that translate to the same CDR3. This chain connects TRDV1 to TRDJ1, with D hard to call. TCRdb carries no J gene annotation; the J gene was assigned here by matching the DNA with germline. Trimming shortened V by 9 bases and J by 0 bases, and 14 bases separated the two germline ends. CDR1 TSWWSYY and CDR2 QGS come from the germline V gene. This CDR3 has 14 residues. The CDR3 DNA sequence: TGTGCTCTCCAGCGGATTCAATACACCGATAAACTCATCTTT. Protein sequence: CALQRIQYTDKLIF.

This clone has a handful of counts. A far larger clone is only one base removed, so a read error is likely. Other DNA variants within this sample encode the same CDR3. The CDR3: CACDTVLSQTGGYRTDKLIF. The CDR3 DNA follows: TGTGCCTGCGACACCGTACTCTCTCAAACTGGGGGATATCGAACCGATAAACTCATCTTT. V and J are TRDV2 and TRDJ1; 11 bases map to TRDD3. The J gene was missing in TCRdb and was found by matching the end of the DNA to germline. This CDR3 spans 20 amino acids. Germline CDR1 and CDR2: GEAIGNYY and EKD.

This clone has just a few counts. TCRdb's protein, taken from a much larger clone, differs from this DNA's translation at residue 9, likely owing to a read error; the protein displayed comes from the DNA. The chain recombines TRDV2 with TRDJ1; TRDD3 matches at 8 bases. As TCRdb names no J gene, one was assigned here on the basis of a DNA match to germline. Germline assignment: CDR1 GEAIGNYY and CDR2 EKD. CDR3 length: 19 residues. The CDR3 loop reads CACITYWGVPSPYTGKLIF. The DNA for the CDR3 is TGTGCCTGCATTACGTACTGGGGGGTACCCTCCCCGTACACCGGTAAACTCATCTTT.

This clone was detected ten times or more. The protein TCRdb lists belongs to a much larger clone and differs from this DNA's translation at residue 10, which points to a read error; the protein shown is made from the DNA. V gene TRDV2 combines with J gene TRDJ3; 10 nucleotides match TRDD3. The CDR3 consists of 18 residues. V lost 0 bases to trimming and J lost 2 bases; unmatched junction nucleotides: 3. CDR1 GEAIGNYY and CDR2 EKD come from the germline V gene. CDR3 nucleotides: TGTGCCTGTGACACCGTACTGGGGGATGCCTGGGACACCCGACAGATGTTTTTC. This encodes CACDTVLGDAWDTRQMFF.

This clone occurred a few times. A single base is all that separates this from a far larger clone, so a read error is likely. At the DNA level, this CDR3 is encoded by other sequences in the same sample as well. This chain connects TRDV1 to TRDJ4; 13 bases fit TRDD3. As TCRdb names no J gene, one was assigned here on the basis of a DNA match to germline. V lost 3 bases to trimming and J lost 0 bases; unmatched junction nucleotides: 22. Germline CDR1 and CDR2: TSWWSYY and QGS. The CDR3 extends over 22 amino acids. CDR3 sequence reads: CALGELANFITGGYAPARPLIF. The DNA for the CDR3 is TGTGCTCTTGGGGAGCTAGCCAATTTCATTACTGGGGGATACGCCCCGGCCAGACCCCTGATCTTT.

This clone has just a few counts. Since a far larger clone is one base different, this is likely a read error. Other DNA sequences in the sample encode the same CDR3. The chain has TRDV3 and TRDJ1, with D tentatively TRDD3 (5 bases). This CDR3 contains 12 residues. The V and J ends lost 2 bases and 4 bases respectively, with 11 bases between them. Germline V CDR1 and CDR2: TVYSNPD, GDNSRS (reference sequence). As DNA, the CDR3 is TGTGCCTTTTTAGATACAGGCGATAAACTCATCTTT. Translation gives CAFLDTGDKLIF.

This clone was seen more than once but under ten times. The TCRdb protein comes from a much larger clone and disagrees with this DNA's translation at residue 13, likely due to a read error; the protein given here is derived from the DNA. This chain uses TRDV1 with TRDJ1; tentatively, D is TRDD3 (6 bases). Matching the DNA to germline supplied the J gene, which TCRdb does not give. CDR3 length equals 21 residues. Trimming stripped 5 bases from V and 4 bases from J, with 35 bases between. The germline V gene has CDR1 TSWWSYY and CDR2 QGS. DNA of the CDR3: TGTGCTCTTGGGTCCCTTAAAGGGCTCCTCGTGGGGGGTACTGGTTGCGATAAACTCATCTTT. It codes for CALGSLKGLLVGGTGCDKLIF.

There are a few counts of this clone. J is TRDJ1 and V is TRDV1; 8 nucleotides align to TRDD3. TCRdb is silent on the J gene; assignment here came from matching the DNA to germline. V trimming: 0 bases; J trimming: 0 bases; junction bases outside the gene matches: 21. The length of the CDR3 is 22 residues. Germline lookup yields CDR1 TSWWSYY and CDR2 QGS. The CDR3 sequence: CALGELTGGLPSYAKYTDKLIF. As DNA, the CDR3 is TGTGCTCTTGGGGAACTTACTGGGGGCTTGCCTTCTTACGCTAAATACACCGATAAACTCATCTTT.